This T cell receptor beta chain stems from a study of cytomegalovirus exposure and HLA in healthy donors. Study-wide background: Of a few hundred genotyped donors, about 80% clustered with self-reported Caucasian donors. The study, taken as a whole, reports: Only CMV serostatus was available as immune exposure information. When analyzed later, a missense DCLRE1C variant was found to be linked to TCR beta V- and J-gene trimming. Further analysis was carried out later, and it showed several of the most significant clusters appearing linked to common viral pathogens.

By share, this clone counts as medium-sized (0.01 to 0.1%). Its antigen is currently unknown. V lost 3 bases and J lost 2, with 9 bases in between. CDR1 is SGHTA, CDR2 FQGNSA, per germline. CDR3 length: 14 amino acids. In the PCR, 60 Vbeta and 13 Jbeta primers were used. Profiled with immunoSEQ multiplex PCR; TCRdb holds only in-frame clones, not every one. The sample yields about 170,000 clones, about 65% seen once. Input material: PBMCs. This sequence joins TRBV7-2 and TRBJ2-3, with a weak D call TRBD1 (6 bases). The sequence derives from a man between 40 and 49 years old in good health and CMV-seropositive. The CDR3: CASSFWGPTDTQYF. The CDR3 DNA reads TGTGCCAGCAGCTTTTGGGGGCCCACAGATACGCAGTATTTT.